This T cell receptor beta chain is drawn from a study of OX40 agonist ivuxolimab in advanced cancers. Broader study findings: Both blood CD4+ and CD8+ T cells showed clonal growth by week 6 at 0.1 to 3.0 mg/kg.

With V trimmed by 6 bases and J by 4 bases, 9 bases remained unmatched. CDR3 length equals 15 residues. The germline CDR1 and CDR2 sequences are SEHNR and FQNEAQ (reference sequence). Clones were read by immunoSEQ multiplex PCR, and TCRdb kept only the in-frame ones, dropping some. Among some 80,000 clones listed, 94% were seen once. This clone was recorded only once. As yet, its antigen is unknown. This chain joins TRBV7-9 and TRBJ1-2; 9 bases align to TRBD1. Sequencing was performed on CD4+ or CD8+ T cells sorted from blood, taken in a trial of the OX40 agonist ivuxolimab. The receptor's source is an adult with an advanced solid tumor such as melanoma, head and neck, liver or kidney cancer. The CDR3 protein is CASRPTGGVGYGYTF. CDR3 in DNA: TGTGCCAGCAGACCCACAGGGGGCGTGGGCTATGGCTACACCTTC.